The next 11 T cell receptor beta chains were all read from a single sample in a study of blood T cell repertoires in COVID-19. Only in-frame clones appear in the TCRdb table, and some are missing; sequencing was by immunoSEQ multiplex PCR. Of tens of thousands of clones listed, 78% are singletons. What was sequenced was peripheral blood. Source of these receptors: a human donor in a cohort sampled during active COVID-19.

This chain connects TRBV6-5 to TRBJ1-1, with D uncertain. V lost 1 base to trimming and J lost 3 bases, with 6 bases between them. CDR3 length: 13 residues. In germline, CDR1 is MNHEY, CDR2 SVGAGI. The CDR3 protein is CASSYFPYTEAFF. The DNA of the CDR3 is TGTGCCAGCAGTTACTTCCCATACACTGAAGCTTTCTTT.

The rearrangement links TRBV7-3 to TRBJ2-3; TRBD2 aligns across 9 bases. This CDR3 has 19 residues. Per the germline V gene, CDR1 is SGHTA and CDR2 is FQGTGA. Unmatched junction bases numbered 10, after V lost 0 bases and J lost 0 bases. The DNA for the CDR3 is TGTGCCAGCAGCTTAACGGGGGGGACTAGCTATGGAAGCACAGATACGCAGTATTTT. Protein product: CASSLTGGTSYGSTDTQYF.

The chain combines TRBV6-5 with TRBJ1-6, with D hard to call. Germline CDR1 MNHEY, CDR2 SVGAGI. CDR3 size: 15 residues. Deletions cut 0 bases from V and 13 bases from J, with 16 bases between. The CDR3 loop is CASSYSTSADGPLHF. Here the CDR3 DNA reads TGTGCCAGCAGTTACTCGACCTCGGCGGATGGCCCCCTCCACTTT.

V gene TRBV7-9 combines with J gene TRBJ2-3, with TRBD1 identical over 9 bases. V gave up 6 bases and J gave up 4 bases; unmatched junction bases: 8. This CDR3 is built from 15 residues. Germline lookup yields CDR1 SEHNR and CDR2 FQNEAQ (reference sequence). The CDR3 DNA reads as TGTGCCAGCAGGCCTGGGACAGGGAAAGCAGATACGCAGTATTTT. Its protein product is CASRPGTGKADTQYF.

J is TRBJ2-1 and V is TRBV28; TRBD2 matches 7 bases. CDR3 size: 20 residues. Germline loops: CDR1 MDHEN, CDR2 SYDVKM. After removal of 4 bases from V and 0 bases from J, the junction contained 18 bases not matched to a gene. CDR3 coding DNA: TGTGCCAGCAGTTCCGGGGCCGGGACGATAAGACTAGCCTCCTACAATGAGCAGTTCTTC. This gives the protein CASSSGAGTIRLASYNEQFF.

The chain combines TRBV27 with TRBJ2-3; a possible D gene is TRBD1 (6 bases). Germline loops: CDR1 MNHEY, CDR2 SMNVEV (reference sequence). This CDR3 contains 13 residues. Trimming took off 4 bases at V and 3 bases at J, with 8 bases between the two ends. The CDR3 region has the DNA TGTGCCAGCAGTTCACAGGGTACAGATACGCAGTATTTT. Translating gives CASSSQGTDTQYF.

This chain links TRBV9 with TRBJ2-1; possibly TRBD2 for D (6 bases). Per germline, CDR1 SGDLS and CDR2 YYNGEE. The CDR3 has 14 residues. V lost 1 base and J 3 bases, leaving 8 bases between the germline ends. The CDR3 DNA sequence: TGTGCCAGCAGCGTACACGGGGGCTACAATGAGCAGTTCTTC. Protein: CASSVHGGYNEQFF. Supplemented by reference TRBV9 and TRBJ2-1, the full variable domain reads DSGVTQTPKHLITATGQRVTLRCSPRSGDLSVYWYQQSLDQGLQFLIQYYNGEERAKGNILERFSAQQFPDLHSELNLSSLELGDSALYFCASSVHGGYNEQFFGPGTRLTVL.

The chain links TRBV6-4 to TRBJ2-3; no clear D gene. The CDR3 contains 15 residues. The germline V gene has CDR1 MRHNA and CDR2 SNTAGT. V lost 3 bases and J lost 2, with 12 bases in between. The DNA for the CDR3 is TGTGCCAGCAGTGAAGAACCCGACTCCACAGATACGCAGTATTTT. Amino acid sequence: CASSEEPDSTDTQYF.

This chain connects TRBV4-2 to TRBJ2-1; 8 nucleotides match TRBD2. Per germline, CDR1 LGHNA and CDR2 YNFKEQ. J gave up 10 bases and V 1 base, and 9 bases lay outside the gene matches. The CDR3 has 15 amino acids. CDR3 in amino acids: CASSQAGGRGPEQFF. The CDR3, as DNA: TGTGCCAGCAGCCAAGCGGGGGGGCGGGGGCCAGAGCAGTTCTTC.

The chain employs TRBV6-6 and TRBJ2-1, with D maybe TRBD2 (5 bases). The germline V and J ends were trimmed by 0 bases and 7 bases, with 13 bases remaining between them. This CDR3 is 15 amino acids long. Germline V CDR1 and CDR2: MNHNY, SVGAGI (reference sequence). The DNA for the CDR3 is TGTGCCAGCAGTTACTCACCGGAGGTTAGAAATGAGCAGTTCTTC. This sequence encodes CASSYSPEVRNEQFF.

About this clone: A read error may account for a junction end that differs from germline. The CDR3 loop is CASGFTSGRTDTQYF. CDR3 sequence (DNA): TGCGCCAGCGGCTTCACTAGCGGGAGGACAGATACGCAGTATTTT. The V call is TRBV5-1, the J call TRBJ2-3, with 12 bases identical to TRBD2. Germline values: CDR1 SGHRS, CDR2 YFSETQ. CDR3 length: 15 amino acids. The variable domain in full, with the rest retrieved from reference TRBV5-1 and TRBJ2-3, is KAGVTQTPRYLIKTRGQQVTLSCSPISGHRSVSWYQQTPGQGLQFLFEYFSETQRNKGNFPGRFSGRQFSNSRSEMNVSTLELGDSALYLCASGFTSGRTDTQYFGPGTRLTVL.